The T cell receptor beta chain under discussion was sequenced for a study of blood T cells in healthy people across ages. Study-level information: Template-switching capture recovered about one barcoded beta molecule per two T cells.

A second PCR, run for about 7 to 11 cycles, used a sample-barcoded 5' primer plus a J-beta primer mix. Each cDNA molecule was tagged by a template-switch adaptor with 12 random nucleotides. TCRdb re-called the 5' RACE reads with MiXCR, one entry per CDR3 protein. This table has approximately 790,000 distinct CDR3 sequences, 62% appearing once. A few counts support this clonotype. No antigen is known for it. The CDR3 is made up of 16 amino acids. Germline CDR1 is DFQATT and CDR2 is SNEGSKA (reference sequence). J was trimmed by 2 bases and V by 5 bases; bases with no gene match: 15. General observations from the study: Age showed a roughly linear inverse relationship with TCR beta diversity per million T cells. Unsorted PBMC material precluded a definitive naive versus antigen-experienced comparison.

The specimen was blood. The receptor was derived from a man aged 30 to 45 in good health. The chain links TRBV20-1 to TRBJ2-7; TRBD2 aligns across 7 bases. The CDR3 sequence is CSARAESTSAPYEQYF. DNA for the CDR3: TGCAGTGCTCGCGCCGAGTCAACTAGCGCTCCCTACGAGCAGTACTTC.